The 17 T cell receptor beta chains reported below all come from one sample, sequenced in a study of CD8+CD57+ T cells in acquired aplastic anemia. Patients sequenced had flow cytometry evidence of CD8+CD57+ cell expansion. The template for TCR beta VDJ and CDR3 sequence profiling was genomic DNA. TCRdb reanalysed the reads using MiXCR and keeps one entry per CDR3 protein. The repertoire holds around 290,000 distinct CDR3 sequences, with around three fifths as singletons. Sequencing was performed on sorted CD4+, CD8+, or CD8+CD57+ T cells (not recorded which) from PBMCs. The receptors here all came from a human donor with aplastic anemia.

This clonotype has more than one count but fewer than ten. J is TRBJ1-2 and V is TRBV29-1; possibly TRBD1 for D (6 bases). The CDR3 sequence is 13 residues long. The germline CDR1 and CDR2 sequences are SQVTM and ANQGSEA. V was cut by 4 bases and J by 2 bases, with 11 bases left in between. This CDR3 is CSVADSLNYGYTF. The CDR3 DNA is TGCAGCGTTGCGGACAGCTTGAACTATGGCTACACCTTC.

This rearrangement joins TRBV29-1 to TRBJ2-5; possible D gene TRBD2, 6 bases. Germline CDR1 reads SQVTM; CDR2 reads ANQGSEA. V was trimmed by 7 bases and J by 5 bases, leaving 11 bases between them. The CDR3 has 11 residues. The CDR3 reads CSGGVSETQYF. CDR3 bases: TGCAGCGGGGGGGTTAGTGAGACCCAGTACTTC.

This clonotype has a count of ten or more. The V and J genes are TRBV7-3 and TRBJ2-5; 7 bases are shared with TRBD1. Germline CDR1 is SGHTA and CDR2 is FQGTGA. The CDR3 consists of 15 residues. Unmatched junction bases numbered 13, after V lost 5 bases and J lost 7 bases. DNA for the CDR3: TGTGCCAGCAGCCCCACGGACAGGAACTACGGGACCCAGTACTTC. Protein sequence: CASSPTDRNYGTQYF. Variable domain in full (rest from reference TRBV7-3 and TRBJ2-5): GAGVSQTPSNKVTEKGKYVELRCDPISGHTALYWYRQSLGQGPEFLIYFQGTGAADDSGLPNDRFFAVRPEGSVSTLKIQRTERGDSAVYLCASSPTDRNYGTQYFGPGTRLLVL.

The chain couples TRBV9 to TRBJ2-7, with TRBD2 matching over 9 bases. Germline assignment: CDR1 SGDLS and CDR2 YYNGEE. Unmatched junction bases numbered 6, after V lost 4 bases and J lost 4 bases. The CDR3 covers 14 residues. CDR3 sequence (DNA): TGTGCCAGCAGCTCCGTAGCGGGGGCATACGAGCAGTACTTC. Translation: CASSSVAGAYEQYF.

This clonotype was recorded only once. The chain uses TRBV9 and TRBJ2-1; 11 nucleotides agree with TRBD1. In germline, CDR1 is SGDLS, CDR2 YYNGEE. The ends lost 4 bases at V and 3 bases at J; junction bases unmatched: 24. The CDR3 is made up of 22 amino acids. Here the CDR3 reads CASSPKRTGGFPTGTNYNEQFF. In DNA, the CDR3 is TGTGCCAGCAGCCCAAAGCGGACAGGGGGCTTTCCCACAGGGACTAACTACAATGAGCAGTTCTTC.

V gene TRBV7-2 combines with J gene TRBJ2-7; a weak D match, TRBD2 (6 bases). In germline, CDR1 is SGHTA, CDR2 FQGNSA. There are 16 residues in the CDR3. V was cut by 5 bases and J by 0 bases, with 17 bases left in between. CDR3 region: CASSEPGGVSSYEQYF. CDR3 DNA: TGTGCCAGCAGCGAACCAGGCGGGGTCAGCTCCTACGAGCAGTACTTC.

This clonotype was seen ten or more times. The V call is TRBV19, the J call TRBJ1-5, with 9 bases identical to TRBD1. V was clipped by 2 bases and J by 6 bases; unmatched bases: 5. Looked up from germline, CDR1 is LNHDA and CDR2 is SQIVND (reference sequence). The CDR3 length is 15 residues. CDR3 residues: CASSISTGGGQPQHF. The CDR3 nucleotides read TGTGCCAGTAGTATATCCACAGGGGGCGGTCAGCCCCAGCATTTT.

The V call is TRBV7-2, the J call TRBJ2-2; perhaps TRBD1 as D (6 bases). The germline V gene has CDR1 SGHTA and CDR2 FQGNSA. This CDR3 is 14 amino acids long. Trimming pared 5 bases from V and 3 bases from J, leaving 10 bases between. The CDR3 loop reads CASSNYRDTGELFF. CDR3 DNA: TGTGCCAGCAGCAACTACAGGGACACCGGGGAGCTGTTTTTT.

The sample holds a few counts of this clonotype. The gene calls are TRBV24-1 and TRBJ2-3; 7 nucleotides match TRBD1. Germline CDR1 KGHDR, CDR2 SFDVKD. This CDR3 is 15 amino acids long. Unmatched junction bases numbered 6, after V lost 3 bases and J lost 4 bases. The CDR3 here is CATSDPQGVPDTQYF. CDR3 nucleotide sequence: TGTGCCACCAGTGATCCGCAGGGGGTCCCAGATACGCAGTATTTT.

This clonotype was recorded many times. CDR3 region: CASSQGGPNYGYTF. The CDR3 nucleotides read TGTGCCAGCAGCCAAGGGGGACCTAACTATGGCTACACCTTC. The V call is TRBV3-1, the J call TRBJ1-2; the D gene is possibly TRBD1 (5 bases). The CDR3 extends over 14 amino acids. Germline V gene lookup returns CDR1 LGHDT and CDR2 YNNKEL (reference sequence). V gave up 1 base and J gave up 0 bases, with 6 bases separating them. Drawing the rest from reference TRBV3-1 and TRBJ1-2, the complete variable domain is DTAVSQTPKYLVTQMGNDKSIKCEQNLGHDTMYWYKQDSKKFLKIMFSYNNKELIINETVPNRFSPKSPDKAHLNLHINSLELGDSAVYFCASSQGGPNYGYTFGSGTRLTVV.

This clonotype was observed at least ten times. The chain carries TRBV19 and TRBJ2-3; possibly TRBD1 or TRBD2 for D (5 bases each). The germline V gene encodes CDR1 LNHDA and CDR2 SQIVND (reference sequence). V lost 7 bases and J 0 bases, leaving 17 bases between the germline ends. The CDR3 covers 16 residues. In DNA form, the CDR3 reads TGTGCCAGTACCGATGGGGGATCATCTAGCACAGATACGCAGTATTTT. Translated: CASTDGGSSSTDTQYF.

This chain connects TRBV19 to TRBJ1-1; D uncertain. V lost 0 bases, J lost 2 bases, and 10 bases lay in between. Per germline, CDR1 LNHDA and CDR2 SQIVND (reference sequence). The CDR3 contains 15 residues. The CDR3 loop reads CASSIDPGTNTEAFF. CDR3 DNA: TGTGCCAGTAGTATAGATCCGGGCACAAACACTGAAGCTTTCTTT.

The rearrangement links TRBV20-1 to TRBJ2-2, with D perhaps assigned TRBD1 or TRBD2 (6 bases each). The CDR3 totals 13 residues. V lost 5 bases and J lost 11, with 18 bases in between. Germline V gene sequence: CDR1 DFQATT, CDR2 SNEGSKA (reference sequence). The CDR3 nucleotides are TGCAGTGCTCGCGGGACATCTCGGGGCGAGCTGTTTTTT. It specifies CSARGTSRGELFF.

The CDR3 region is CASSILTGRGSEAFF. CDR3 DNA: TGTGCCAGTAGTATTCTCACAGGGAGGGGGTCTGAAGCTTTCTTT. V and J are TRBV19 and TRBJ1-1; D is perhaps TRBD1 (6 bases). The CDR3 runs to 15 residues. V dropped 3 bases and J dropped 6 bases, with 17 bases sitting between them. The germline CDR1 and CDR2 sequences are LNHDA and SQIVND (reference sequence). The whole variable domain, remainder taken from reference TRBV19 and TRBJ1-1, is DGGITQSPKYLFRKEGQNVTLSCEQNLNHDAMYWYRQDPGQGLRLIYYSQIVNDFQKGDIAEGYSVSREKKESFPLTVTSAQKNPTAFYLCASSILTGRGSEAFFGQGTRLTVV.

This clonotype came up many times. This sequence joins TRBV6-1 and TRBJ2-5; 8 nucleotides agree with TRBD1. The germline gives CDR1 MNHNS, CDR2 SASEGT. Germline trimming cut 3 bases from V and 5 bases from J; bases unmatched to any gene: 5. The CDR3 sequence is 14 residues long. The CDR3 DNA sequence: TGTGCCAGCAGTGACCCAGGGGGCTGGGAGACCCAGTACTTC. It specifies CASSDPGGWETQYF.

V usage is TRBV7-9 and J usage is TRBJ2-2, with 7 bases aligning to TRBD2. The CDR3 extends over 15 amino acids. V dropped 10 bases and J dropped 3; count of bases not matched to a gene: 11. Germline-derived CDR1 and CDR2 are SEHNR and FQNEAQ (reference sequence). CDR3: CATFHGTTYTGELFF. CDR3 nucleotides: TGTGCCACCTTCCACGGGACTACCTACACCGGGGAGCTGTTTTTT.

CDR3 DNA sequence: TGCGCCAGCAGCCAGGGACGTATGAATTCACCCCTCCACTTT. It is translated as CASSQGRMNSPLHF. This rearrangement joins TRBV4-1 to TRBJ1-6; a possible D gene is TRBD1 (5 bases). CDR3 length: 14 amino acids. Trimming took 3 bases from V and 7 from J, leaving 10 bases between them. CDR1 and CDR2 from the germline V gene are MGHRA and YSYEKL.